The 12 T cell receptor beta chains presented below share a single source sample, sequenced in a study of Graves' ophthalmopathy and Graves' hyperthyroidism. Using RNA transcripts, the TCR beta CDR3 regions were amplified. HTBI primers primed a first-round RT-PCR, and a second-round multiplex PCR followed. TCRdb fed the multiplex PCR reads into MiXCR, producing one record per CDR3 protein. This table has 500,000 to 600,000 distinct CDR3 sequences, under 45% appearing once. The sequencing input was peripheral blood or thyroid tissue (not recorded which). The receptors originated from an adult man with Graves' hyperthyroidism.

This chain joins TRBV4-1 and TRBJ2-7; no firm D call. The CDR3 consists of 16 residues. V was trimmed by 4 bases and J by 2 bases, leaving 18 bases between them. Germline V lookup: CDR1 MGHRA, CDR2 YSYEKL. CDR3 in DNA: TGCGCCAGCAGCCGAGAGGTGGGATCCTCGGCCTACGAGCAGTACTTC. As protein: CASSREVGSSAYEQYF.

The gene calls are TRBV29-1 and TRBJ2-7; 8 nucleotides match TRBD1. In germline, CDR1 is SQVTM, CDR2 ANQGSEA. The CDR3 has 13 residues. Trimming cost V 7 bases and J 4 bases; bases outside gene matches: 9. The CDR3 DNA sequence: TGCAGCGCCGACGGACAGGGTCGGTACGAGCAGTACTTC. Its translation is CSADGQGRYEQYF.

This clonotype showed up many times. CDR3 in amino acids: CASSSTARQGFEAFF. The CDR3 bases are TGTGCCAGCAGCTCGACGGCACGACAGGGCTTTGAAGCTTTCTTT. This chain joins TRBV5-6 and TRBJ1-1, with TRBD1 matching 7 bases. The trim removed 3 bases at V and 7 bases at J, leaving 12 bases unmatched. The CDR3 sequence is 15 residues long. Germline-derived CDR1 and CDR2 are SGHDT and YYEEEE.

The chain employs TRBV7-3 and TRBJ2-6; D remains ambiguous. Trimming took 8 bases from V and 16 from J, leaving 18 bases between them. Germline values: CDR1 SGHTA, CDR2 FQGTGA. This CDR3 region has 12 residues. CDR3 sequence: CASDASRAALTF. CDR3 sequence (DNA): TGTGCCAGCGACGCCTCAAGGGCTGCACTGACTTTC. The variable domain in full, with the rest retrieved from reference TRBV7-3 and TRBJ2-6, is GAGVSQTPSNKVTEKGKYVELRCDPISGHTALYWYRQSLGQGPEFLIYFQGTGAADDSGLPNDRFFAVRPEGSVSTLKIQRTERGDSAVYLCASDASRAALTFGAGSRLTVL.

This clonotype was seen more than once but under ten times. This rearrangement joins TRBV4-1 to TRBJ1-2; D is unclear. CDR3 length: 13 amino acids. V was pared by 0 bases and J by 4 bases, with 6 bases between. Germline V lookup: CDR1 MGHRA, CDR2 YSYEKL. The CDR3 region is CASSQESGYGYTF. As DNA, the CDR3 is TGCGCCAGCAGCCAAGAATCCGGCTATGGCTACACCTTC.

CDR3 sequence reads: CASSPLPNTEAFF. The CDR3 DNA reads as TGTGCCAGCAGTCCTCTCCCGAACACTGAAGCTTTCTTT. This sequence joins TRBV2 and TRBJ1-1, with D unresolved. Trimming left V 5 bases short and J 1 base short, with 8 bases between. The CDR3 extends over 13 amino acids. Germline lookup yields CDR1 SNHLY and CDR2 FYNNEI.

There are many counts of this clonotype. V is TRBV2 and J is TRBJ2-7; 7 bases line up with TRBD2. CDR1 SNHLY and CDR2 FYNNEI come from the germline V gene. The CDR3 spans 13 residues. The ends lost 9 bases at V and 2 bases at J; junction bases unmatched: 7. CDR3 coding DNA: TGTGCCAGTGTCCTAGCGGAAGCCTACGAGCAGTACTTC. It specifies CASVLAEAYEQYF.

This clonotype was seen repeatedly, ten times or more. V usage is TRBV20-1 and J usage is TRBJ2-5; D remains unclear. From germline, CDR1 is DFQATT and CDR2 SNEGSKA (reference sequence). The CDR3 consists of 15 residues. The V end was cut by 0 bases, the J end by 5 bases, with 16 bases between. This chain's CDR3 is CSARDSARTLETQYF. In DNA, the CDR3 is TGCAGTGCTAGAGATTCAGCCAGGACCCTGGAGACCCAGTACTTC.

This clonotype was recorded once. This may be a read error, as it is one base from a much larger clone. The gene calls are TRBV2 and TRBJ2-2; D gene uncertain. The germline V gene encodes CDR1 SNHLY and CDR2 FYNNEI. The CDR3 has 15 amino acids. The CDR3 is CAISETISNTGELFF. The CDR3 bases are TGTGCCATCAGTGAAACAATCTCGAACACCGGGGAGCTGTTTTTT.

The chain joins TRBV12-3 or TRBV12-4 to TRBJ2-5; D gene ambiguous. The CDR3 consists of 14 residues. The ends were cut back, 2 bases at V and 4 bases at J, with 11 bases in the middle. In nucleotides, the CDR3 is TGTGCCAGCAGTTTAAGTGGGTCGGGAGAGACCCAGTACTTC. Protein: CASSLSGSGETQYF.

This clonotype was observed a single time. The chain couples TRBV7-2 to TRBJ1-2, with 8 nucleotides matching TRBD1. Germline loops: CDR1 SGHTA, CDR2 FQGNSA. The CDR3 has 15 amino acids. V gave up 6 bases and J gave up 8 bases; unmatched junction bases: 14. The CDR3 here is CASRRTRQGANGYTF. CDR3 sequence (DNA): TGTGCCAGCAGACGTACTAGGCAGGGGGCTAACGGCTACACCTTC.

Ten or more counts support this clonotype. The V gene is TRBV2, the J gene TRBJ1-1; D unresolved. Trimming shortened V by 8 bases and J by 0 bases, and 10 bases separated the two germline ends. CDR1 is SNHLY and CDR2 is FYNNEI in the germline V gene. CDR3 length equals 13 residues. The DNA of the CDR3 is TGTGCCAGCTCCACCGGGGTGAACACTGAAGCTTTCTTT. It is translated as CASSTGVNTEAFF.